A single sample is the source of the 9 T cell receptor beta chains below, sequenced in a study of blood T cell repertoires in COVID-19. Produced via immunoSEQ multiplex PCR; TCRdb's table is partial and in-frame only. The sample lists 85,000 or so clones; roughly 90% were seen once. The sequencing input was peripheral blood. These receptors came from a man between 45 and 60 years old with active or convalescent COVID-19.

This sequence joins TRBV6-6 and TRBJ2-1; a possible D gene is TRBD1 (5 bases). V lost 2 bases, J lost 7 bases, and 15 bases lay in between. This CDR3 spans 15 amino acids. Looked up from germline, CDR1 is MNHNY and CDR2 is SVGAGI (reference sequence). This CDR3 reads CASSYQGTYANEQFF. The CDR3 bases are TGTGCCAGCAGTTACCAGGGAACCTACGCTAATGAGCAGTTCTTC.

This rearrangement joins TRBV5-1 to TRBJ2-4; 8 nucleotides align to TRBD1. This CDR3 comprises 15 residues. Germline CDR1 reads SGHRS; CDR2 reads YFSETQ. V lost 3 bases to trimming and J lost 0 bases; unmatched junction nucleotides: 2. This CDR3 reads CASSSDRVAKNIQYF. The CDR3 DNA follows: TGCGCCAGCAGCTCGGACAGGGTAGCCAAAAACATTCAGTACTTC.

The V gene is TRBV7-8, the J gene TRBJ1-5; D is uncertain. The CDR3 totals 16 residues. V lost 2 bases, J lost 0 bases, and 11 bases lay in between. Germline CDR1 is SGHVS and CDR2 is FQNEAQ. The DNA of the CDR3 is TGTGCCAGCAGCTTAACTGAAATTTATAGCAATCAGCCCCAGCATTTT. It translates to CASSLTEIYSNQPQHF.

This clone was seen only once. The chain combines TRBV2 with TRBJ1-1; possible D gene TRBD1, 6 bases. The CDR3 sequence is 14 residues long. Trimming took 5 bases from V and 0 from J, leaving 10 bases between them. The V gene's germline CDR1 is SNHLY and CDR2 FYNNEI. DNA for the CDR3: TGTGCCAGCAGTAGACAGGTGTTGAACACTGAAGCTTTCTTT. As protein: CASSRQVLNTEAFF.

This clone has just one count. The chain carries TRBV19 and TRBJ1-3, with D tentatively TRBD1 (5 bases). The CDR3 length is 15 residues. The germline CDR1 and CDR2 sequences are LNHDA and SQIVND (reference sequence). Trimming stripped 7 bases from V and 1 base from J, with 14 bases between. CDR3 protein: CASIDRSLSGNTIYF. CDR3 coding DNA: TGTGCCAGTATCGACAGATCGTTGTCTGGAAACACCATATATTTT.

This clone occurred a few times. The V call is TRBV30, the J call TRBJ2-7, with D unresolved. Trimming took off 5 bases at V and 6 bases at J, with 17 bases between the two ends. Germline V CDR1 and CDR2: GTSNPN, SVGIG (reference sequence). This CDR3 comprises 13 residues. The CDR3 coding sequence is TGTGCCTGGGGTGGGTTGCAGAGGATCGAGCAGTACTTC. This translates into CAWGGLQRIEQYF.

The chain uses TRBV4-1 and TRBJ1-3, with unresolved D. Germline V lookup: CDR1 MGHRA, CDR2 YSYEKL. The V gene lost 8 bases and the J gene lost 0 bases, with 14 bases spanning the gap. The CDR3 runs to 15 residues. This chain's CDR3 is CASSQTRNSGNTIYF. Written as DNA, the CDR3 is TGCGCCAGCTCCCAAACCAGAAACTCTGGAAACACCATATATTTT.

In DNA, the CDR3 is TGTGCCAGTAGTATAGTTCGGCAGGGTGGTGAAAAACTGTTTTTT. This sequence encodes CASSIVRQGGEKLFF. The chain employs TRBV19 and TRBJ1-4; D possibly corresponds to TRBD1 (5 bases). The V and J ends lost 1 base and 7 bases respectively, with 13 bases between them. The germline CDR1 and CDR2 sequences are LNHDA and SQIVND (reference sequence). The CDR3 is 15 residues long.

The chain couples TRBV9 to TRBJ1-6; maybe TRBD1 (5 bases). This CDR3 region has 15 residues. CDR1 and CDR2 from the germline V gene are SGDLS and YYNGEE. V lost 5 bases and J 9 bases, leaving 18 bases between the germline ends. The CDR3 loop reads CASSWGREVGSPLHF. CDR3 nucleotide sequence: TGTGCCAGCAGTTGGGGCAGGGAAGTAGGTTCACCCCTCCACTTT. The full variable domain, in which reference TRBV9 and TRBJ1-6 provide the parts outside the CDR3, is DSGVTQTPKHLITATGQRVTLRCSPRSGDLSVYWYQQSLDQGLQFLIQYYNGEERAKGNILERFSAQQFPDLHSELNLSSLELGDSALYFCASSWGREVGSPLHFGNGTRLTVT.